The subject of this entry is one TCR beta chain. Per germline, CDR1 ENHRY and CDR2 SYGVKD. This CDR3 has 13 residues. V gave up 6 bases and J gave up 5 bases, with 11 bases separating them. The data were obtained in a study of tumor-infiltrating lymphocytes in oesophageal squamous cell carcinoma. TCRdb analysed the PCR reads with MiXCR anew, one entry per CDR3 protein. The table includes 15,000 to 20,000 distinct CDR3 sequences, around 50% detected once. Material for sequencing was esophageal tumor tissue. This clonotype was sampled from a male donor with esophageal squamous cell carcinoma. The chain is built from TRBV10-3 and TRBJ2-1; tentative D call: TRBD1 (5 bases). In DNA form, the CDR3 reads TGTGCCATCAGCCAACAGGTGGACAATGAGCAGTTCTTC. It yields the protein CAISQQVDNEQFF.